This T cell receptor (beta chain) stems from a study of T cells in Graves' hyperthyroidism and ophthalmopathy. CDR1 and CDR2 (germline): MDHEN, SYDVKM. V was cut by 8 bases and J by 7 bases, with 21 bases left in between. The length of the CDR3 is 15 residues. Amplified TCR beta CDR3 regions came from RNA transcripts. The HTBI primer set served for first-round RT-PCR of the TCR CDR3. TCRdb re-analysed the multiplex PCR reads in MiXCR, keeping a single row per CDR3 protein. Of about 340,000 distinct CDR3 sequences detected, around 23% appear once; the ten largest clones hold 50%. This clonotype was detected many times.

The chain joins TRBV28 to TRBJ2-1; a weak D match, TRBD2 (6 bases). The clonotype was recovered from a woman between 45 and 60 years old with Graves' hyperthyroidism. Specimen: blood. CDR3 residues: CASYETGTDRNEQFF. The CDR3 region has the DNA TGTGCCAGCTATGAGACGGGGACTGACCGTAATGAGCAGTTCTTC.